Below are 26 T cell receptor beta chains sequenced from a single sample in a study of regulatory T cells in long-lasting Graves disease. Time point here: newly diagnosed GD, antithyroid drugs for less than 3 months. RNA from PBMCs was the source of the TCR library. Arm-PCR with iRepertoire HTBI primers amplified the CDR3 regions for these TCR beta libraries. TCRdb fed the multiplex PCR reads into MiXCR, producing one record per CDR3 protein. Altogether around 480,000 distinct CDR3 sequences are present, about 16% being singletons, with the ten largest covering around 25%. These same data were also listed under a study on T cells in Graves' hyperthyroidism and ophthalmopathy.

The material sequenced was peripheral blood mononuclear cells (PBMCs), taken at new diagnosis, from a patient treated with antithyroid drugs. The receptors were gathered from a woman aged 35-65 years with Graves disease.

CDR3 loop: CASSQGRARIGELFF. Written as DNA, the CDR3 is TGTGCCAGCAGCCAGGGGAGAGCGCGGATCGGGGAGCTGTTTTTT. V usage is TRBV3-1 and J usage is TRBJ2-2; tentative D call: TRBD2 (5 bases). The CDR3 has 15 amino acids. The germline V gene has CDR1 LGHDT and CDR2 YNNKEL (reference sequence). Trimming cost V 3 bases and J 7 bases, with 15 bases left between them.

The rearrangement links TRBV15 to TRBJ2-1; D is possibly TRBD2 (5 bases). V gave up 3 bases and J gave up 0 bases, with 9 bases separating them. From germline, CDR1 is LNHNV and CDR2 YYDKDF (reference sequence). The CDR3 sequence is 15 residues long. The CDR3 region is CATSSDRDSYNEQFF. In nucleotides, the CDR3 is TGTGCCACCAGCAGCGACCGGGACTCCTACAATGAGCAGTTCTTC.

This clonotype was counted only a few times. This chain uses TRBV7-9 with TRBJ1-4; D may be TRBD1 (5 bases). Germline values: CDR1 SEHNR, CDR2 FQNEAQ (reference sequence). The CDR3 runs to 14 residues. V lost 10 bases, J lost 5 bases, and 17 bases lay in between. CDR3 bases: TGTGCCACGGGGCGTGGGGAGGAGAATGAAAAACTGTTTTTT. It specifies CATGRGEENEKLFF.

In its sample, this clonotype was seen many times. The chain uses TRBV20-1 and TRBJ1-6, with 7 bases that match TRBD1. CDR1 is DFQATT, CDR2 SNEGSKA, per germline (reference sequence). The J segment lost 13 bases and the V segment lost 0 bases, leaving 6 bases of the junction unmatched. The CDR3 consists of 13 residues. This chain's CDR3 is CSARERDRYPLHF. Here the CDR3 DNA reads TGCAGTGCTAGAGAGAGGGACAGATACCCCCTCCACTTT.

The chain carries TRBV12-3 or TRBV12-4 and TRBJ2-2; the match to TRBD2 covers 7 bases. The CDR3 is 17 residues long. After removal of 5 bases from V and 4 bases from J, the junction contained 13 bases not matched to a gene. The chain's CDR3 is CASSPPESGAFTGELFF. Written as DNA, the CDR3 is TGTGCCAGCAGTCCCCCTGAAAGCGGGGCCTTCACCGGGGAGCTGTTTTTT.

This clonotype occurred a few times. V gene TRBV19 combines with J gene TRBJ1-4; 9 bases are shared with TRBD1. Germline assignment: CDR1 LNHDA and CDR2 SQIVND (reference sequence). The CDR3 covers 14 residues. The junction had 3 bases not matched to a gene; V was cut back by 5 bases and J by 5 bases. The CDR3 region is CASSRTGVNEKLFF. The CDR3, as DNA: TGTGCCAGTAGTCGGACAGGGGTAAATGAAAAACTGTTTTTT.

The V gene is TRBV5-1, the J gene TRBJ2-7; TRBD1 agrees at 7 bases. V was pared by 4 bases and J by 6 bases, with 10 bases of the junction left unmatched. This CDR3 has 14 amino acids. From germline, CDR1 is SGHRS and CDR2 YFSETQ. Written as DNA, the CDR3 is TGCGCCAGCAGCGGGGGACAGAGCCTTCTCGAGCAGTACTTC. This codes for CASSGGQSLLEQYF.

V usage is TRBV7-8 and J usage is TRBJ1-5, with 9 bases lining up with TRBD1. The V and J ends lost 3 bases and 3 bases, in that order; junction bases with no gene match: 3. This CDR3 is built from 15 residues. Germline loops: CDR1 SGHVS, CDR2 FQNEAQ. Here the CDR3 reads CASSFTGGTNQPQHF. The CDR3 bases are TGTGCCAGCAGCTTCACAGGGGGCACCAATCAGCCCCAGCATTTT.

A note on this clonotype: The junction departs from germline at one end; a sequencing error may be responsible. The rearrangement uses TRBV3-1 and TRBJ1-1; TRBD1 might be the D (5 bases). The CDR3 has 11 residues. CDR1 and CDR2 (germline): LGHDT, YNNKEL (reference sequence). CDR3 nucleotides: TGTGGCAGCAGCCTTGGGACGGAAGCTTTCTTT. It yields the protein CGSSLGTEAFF.

The genes are TRBV28 and TRBJ2-2; 14 nucleotides agree with TRBD2. There are 17 residues in the CDR3. Germline CDR1 is MDHEN and CDR2 is SYDVKM. J gave up 6 bases and V 10 bases, and 13 bases lay outside the gene matches. The CDR3 spells CATRPRLAGGPAGELFF. Written as DNA, the CDR3 is TGTGCCACCCGCCCCAGACTAGCGGGGGGGCCCGCCGGGGAGCTGTTTTTT.

This clonotype was recorded many times. The rearrangement joins TRBV7-9 to TRBJ2-3, with a weak D call TRBD2 (6 bases). The CDR3 is 13 residues long. Deletions cut 8 bases from V and 2 bases from J, with 11 bases between. The V gene's germline CDR1 is SEHNR and CDR2 FQNEAQ (reference sequence). The CDR3 protein is CASSLANTDTQYF. The CDR3 DNA is TGTGCCAGCTCTCTAGCGAACACAGATACGCAGTATTTT.

On this clonotype itself: The conserved closing phenylalanine or tryptophan is absent in this CDR3, likely reflecting a read error. The chain employs TRBV11-2 and TRBJ1-6, with D perhaps matching TRBD1 (5 bases). CDR3 length equals 15 residues. Deletions cut 8 bases from V and 9 bases from J, with 20 bases between. Germline CDR1 reads SGHAT; CDR2 reads FQNNGV. This CDR3 is CASVEGGREVSPLHV. In DNA form, the CDR3 reads TGTGCCAGCGTCGAGGGTGGCAGGGAGGTTTCACCCCTCCACGTT.

The table lists this clonotype with a few counts. The chain joins TRBV6-2 or TRBV6-3 to TRBJ2-7, with a tentative D call TRBD1 (6 bases). The CDR3 totals 16 residues. The germline V and J ends were trimmed by 5 bases and 0 bases, with 17 bases remaining between them. CDR1 MNHEY and CDR2 SVGEGT come from the germline V gene. The chain's CDR3 is CASSDPDRKNSYEQYF. The CDR3 DNA reads TGTGCCAGCAGTGACCCCGACAGGAAGAACTCCTACGAGCAGTACTTC.

This clonotype was observed many times. The V and J genes are TRBV2 and TRBJ2-1; D might be TRBD2 (5 bases). Germline-derived CDR1 and CDR2 are SNHLY and FYNNEI. The CDR3 is 13 amino acids. V gave up 5 bases and J gave up 5 bases, with 10 bases separating them. CDR3 bases: TGTGCCAGCAGTCGTGACGGGGACAATGAGCAGTTCTTC. It is translated as CASSRDGDNEQFF.

A note on this clonotype: This clone may be a read error of a much larger clone one base away. The conserved phenylalanine or tryptophan normally closing the CDR3 is absent here, so this likely arose from a read error. V gene TRBV11-2 combines with J gene TRBJ1-5; 8 bases align to TRBD1. The CDR3 is made up of 14 amino acids. CDR1 is SGHAT and CDR2 is FQNNGV in the germline V gene. V dropped 4 bases and J dropped 6; count of bases not matched to a gene: 5. CDR3 DNA: TGTGCCAGCAGCTCTCAGGGGGCAGGTCAGCCCCAGCATCTT. Its translation is CASSSQGAGQPQHL.

This clonotype was seen only a few times. The chain joins TRBV28 to TRBJ2-6; no firm D call. V gave up 8 bases and J gave up 0 bases, with 8 bases separating them. Germline values: CDR1 MDHEN, CDR2 SYDVKM. The CDR3 runs to 14 residues. DNA of the CDR3: TGTGCCAGCCGAAGAGTCTCTGGGGCCAACGTCCTGACTTTC. Its protein product is CASRRVSGANVLTF. Combining the CDR3 with reference TRBV28 and TRBJ2-6 gives the whole variable domain DVKVTQSSRYLVKRTGEKVFLECVQDMDHENMFWYRQDPGLGLRLIYFSYDVKMKEKGDIPEGYSVSREKKERFSLILESASTNQTSMYLCASRRVSGANVLTFGAGSRLTVL.

This clonotype was counted between two and nine times. The CDR3, as DNA: TGTGCCAGCTCACCAAGTCCATCTCTGGGCGCCAACGTCCTGACTTTC. Its protein product is CASSPSPSLGANVLTF. V gene TRBV18 combines with J gene TRBJ2-6; D call uncertain. V gave up 2 bases and J gave up 7 bases, with 15 bases separating them. Germline V CDR1 and CDR2: KGHSH, LQKENI. The CDR3 contains 16 residues.

This clonotype has at least ten counts. The rearrangement links TRBV3-1 to TRBJ1-4, with D hard to call. Germline CDR1 LGHDT, CDR2 YNNKEL (reference sequence). CDR3 length: 15 amino acids. V was trimmed by 2 bases and J by 1 base, leaving 8 bases between them. The CDR3, as DNA: TGTGCCAGCAGCCAAAAGGGTGGAACTAATGAAAAACTGTTTTTT. Residues: CASSQKGGTNEKLFF.

The chain links TRBV6-1 to TRBJ2-1; 8 bases map to TRBD2. Germline V CDR1 and CDR2: MNHNS, SASEGT. V lost 3 bases, J lost 6 bases, and 4 bases stayed unmatched. The CDR3 length is 14 residues. CDR3 nucleotide sequence: TGTGCCAGCAGTGACTCGGGGGGGGCCAATGAGCAGTTCTTC. The encoded protein is CASSDSGGANEQFF.

The CDR3 here is CASSPWEGAYEQYF. As DNA, the CDR3 is TGCGCCAGCAGCCCCTGGGAGGGAGCCTACGAGCAGTACTTC. The chain links TRBV5-1 to TRBJ2-7; 7 positions match TRBD2. V gave up 4 bases and J gave up 2 bases; unmatched junction bases: 6. Per the germline V gene, CDR1 is SGHRS and CDR2 is YFSETQ. CDR3 size: 14 residues.

This chain uses TRBV28 with TRBJ1-6; 8 bases align to TRBD1. V was clipped by 5 bases and J by 7 bases; unmatched bases: 16. In germline, CDR1 is MDHEN, CDR2 SYDVKM. This CDR3 has 18 residues. CDR3 protein: CASSPSAGGDAPNSPLHF. The CDR3 DNA reads as TGTGCCAGCAGTCCCTCCGCAGGGGGCGATGCTCCAAATTCACCCCTCCACTTT.

This clonotype was seen only a few times. The chain recombines TRBV18 with TRBJ2-7, with 10 bases matching TRBD1. Germline lookup yields CDR1 KGHSH and CDR2 LQKENI. There are 16 residues in the CDR3. The V segment lost 4 bases and the J segment 2 bases; nucleotides outside the gene matches: 8. CDR3 bases: TGTGCCAGCTCACAACCGGGACAGGGGACCACCTACGAGCAGTACTTC. The encoded protein is CASSQPGQGTTYEQYF.

This clonotype has more than one count but fewer than ten. The chain has TRBV5-6 and TRBJ1-2; D not resolved. The CDR3 covers 14 residues. The V end was cut by 4 bases, the J end by 7 bases, with 17 bases between. Germline V CDR1 and CDR2: SGHDT, YYEEEE. For the CDR3, the DNA is TGTGCCAGCAGCCCTAGGATCCTACCCTCTGGCTACACCTTC. This gives the protein CASSPRILPSGYTF.

This clonotype was counted many times. The chain joins TRBV7-9 to TRBJ2-5; a weak D match, TRBD2 (6 bases). Between the trimmed V and J ends, which lost 5 bases and 5 bases, there was a span of 15 bases. Looked up from germline, CDR1 is SEHNR and CDR2 is FQNEAQ (reference sequence). The CDR3 loop spans 14 amino acids. The CDR3 nucleotides are TGTGCCAGCAGCCCCGGCCGAGCGGGTGAGACCCAGTACTTC. It translates to CASSPGRAGETQYF.

In its sample, this clonotype was seen a few times. This chain links TRBV6-5 with TRBJ1-6, with 8 bases fitting TRBD1. The CDR3 is made up of 14 amino acids. V dropped 4 bases and J dropped 7; count of bases not matched to a gene: 3. CDR1 is MNHEY and CDR2 is SVGAGI in the germline V gene. CDR3 in DNA: TGTGCCAGCAGTTGGACAGGGAGGAATTCACCCCTCCACTTT. It is translated as CASSWTGRNSPLHF.

This clonotype occurred a few times. The V and J genes are TRBV6-1 and TRBJ1-2, with 7 bases that match TRBD1. This CDR3 contains 15 residues. With V trimmed by 8 bases and J by 8 bases, 17 bases remained unmatched. Germline CDR1 reads MNHNS; CDR2 reads SASEGT. The CDR3 here is CASVGGAGGHGGYTF. The CDR3 DNA sequence: TGTGCCAGCGTAGGGGGGGCAGGGGGTCATGGAGGCTACACCTTC.